Described below is a single T cell receptor (beta chain) sequence and its context. Its target is unknown. These data come from a study of a mutant IDH1 vaccine in newly diagnosed glioma. Study information: Beginning 4-6 weeks after radiotherapy alone, or with temozolomide cycles, vaccination took place. Findings and caveats of the study: Of all patients, about 94% showed vaccine-induced immune responses.

The germline gives CDR1 SGHTA, CDR2 FQGTGA. With 2 bases removed from V and 5 bases from J, the gap between germline ends came to 9 bases. The CDR3 is 13 residues long. The table came from immunoSEQ multiplex PCR; TCRdb's copy has only in-frame clones and leaves some out. The repertoire holds 50,000 to 60,000 clones, about 91% seen once, with 2.4% in the top ten. As for time point: week 11, during vaccination. Alongside topical imiquimod, each dose of vaccine comprised 300 ug of mutant IDH1 20-mer peptide. The origin of this receptor is a man in his forties or fifties with glioma. The sequences come from PBMCs, collected from a glioma patient whose treatment included an IDH1 peptide vaccine. The J gene is TRBJ2-5, the V gene TRBV7-3; D uncertain. The CDR3 region is CASSLWFGETQYF. Here the CDR3 DNA reads TGTGCCAGCAGCTTATGGTTTGGGGAGACCCAGTACTTC.